The 13 T cell receptor beta chains below were found in one sample sequenced in a study of early T cells in non-severe SARS-CoV-2 infection. TCRdb itself ran the 5' RACE reads through MiXCR, one entry per CDR3 protein. The sample records some 98,000 distinct CDR3 sequences, 16% being singletons. The sample comprised whole blood. These TCRs come from an adult who was a healthcare worker with PCR-confirmed SARS-CoV-2 infection or an uninfected control (not recorded which).

In this sample, this clonotype turned up many times. The rearrangement uses TRBV29-1 and TRBJ1-5; D ambiguous. The CDR3 has 15 amino acids. The V gene's germline CDR1 is SQVTM and CDR2 ANQGSEA. The germline V and J ends were trimmed by 6 bases and 2 bases, with 17 bases remaining between them. CDR3 sequence (DNA): TGCAGCGTCGCCGGAGGTCTCTTAGGCAATCAGCCCCAGCATTTT. Translation gives CSVAGGLLGNQPQHF. Full variable domain (remainder filled in from reference TRBV29-1 and TRBJ1-5): SAVISQKPSRDICQRGTSLTIQCQVDSQVTMMFWYRQQPGQSLTLIATANQGSEATYESGFVIDKFPISRPNLTFSTLTVSNMSPEDSSIYLCSVAGGLLGNQPQHFGDGTRLSIL.

This clonotype showed up many times. The gene calls are TRBV6-1 and TRBJ2-1; D could derive from TRBD1 or TRBD2 (5 bases each). The V gene's germline CDR1 is MNHNS and CDR2 SASEGT. CDR3 length: 15 residues. Trimming removed 0 bases from V and 9 bases from J, with 15 bases in between. The CDR3 region is CASSEAVPRAGEQFF. CDR3 nucleotides: TGTGCCAGCAGTGAAGCGGTTCCCAGGGCGGGTGAGCAGTTCTTC.

The table lists this clonotype with a few counts. The V and J genes are TRBV28 and TRBJ2-7; D ambiguous. Germline V gene data show CDR1 as MDHEN and CDR2 as SYDVKM. V was clipped by 5 bases and J by 2 bases, with 13 bases between them. The CDR3 sequence is 14 residues long. Written as DNA, the CDR3 is TGTGCCAGCAGTGCGCCGAGCAGCACCTACGAGCAGTACTTC. This translates into CASSAPSSTYEQYF. Drawing the rest from reference TRBV28 and TRBJ2-7, the complete variable domain is DVKVTQSSRYLVKRTGEKVFLECVQDMDHENMFWYRQDPGLGLRLIYFSYDVKMKEKGDIPEGYSVSREKKERFSLILESASTNQTSMYLCASSAPSSTYEQYFGPGTRLTVT.

This clonotype was counted only a few times. The rearrangement uses TRBV6-2 or TRBV6-3 and TRBJ2-1, with 8 bases aligning to TRBD1. V dropped 0 bases and J dropped 4; count of bases not matched to a gene: 8. Germline CDR1 is MNHEY and CDR2 is SVGEGT. The CDR3 spans 17 residues. CDR3 coding DNA: TGTGCCAGCAGTTACTCCAGACAGGGGACGGGGTACAATGAGCAGTTCTTC. Translated, it gives CASSYSRQGTGYNEQFF.

The DNA for the CDR3 is TGTGCCATCAGTGAGTCCCCCGGGGCTTTCACAGATACGCAGTATTTT. Its translation: CAISESPGAFTDTQYF. V is TRBV10-3 and J is TRBJ2-3; either TRBD1 or TRBD2 may fit D (5 bases each). V was clipped by 0 bases and J by 2 bases, with 12 bases between them. There are 16 residues in the CDR3. Germline lookup yields CDR1 ENHRY and CDR2 SYGVKD.

In its sample, this clonotype was seen a few times. The rearrangement links TRBV7-8 to TRBJ2-1; the D is unclear. The CDR3 has 13 residues. Germline lookup yields CDR1 SGHVS and CDR2 FQNEAQ. V was cut by 1 base and J by 8 bases, with 9 bases left in between. CDR3 in DNA: TGTGCCAGCAGCTTAGGAGCGAGCGATGAGCAGTTCTTC. Protein sequence: CASSLGASDEQFF.

V is TRBV27 and J is TRBJ2-2, with no clear D. Germline assignment: CDR1 MNHEY and CDR2 SMNVEV (reference sequence). Trimming stripped 3 bases from V and 6 bases from J, with 5 bases between. The CDR3 has 12 amino acids. The CDR3 loop is CASSFMPGELFF. CDR3 nucleotides: TGTGCCAGCAGTTTCATGCCCGGGGAGCTGTTTTTT.

The rearrangement links TRBV12-3 or TRBV12-4 to TRBJ2-5; 8 bases are shared with TRBD1. With V trimmed by 4 bases and J by 5 bases, 9 bases remained unmatched. This CDR3 is built from 15 residues. As DNA, the CDR3 is TGTGCCAGCAGTTCGGCAGGGGGCGCGGGGGAGACCCAGTACTTC. It yields the protein CASSSAGGAGETQYF.

V is TRBV29-1 and J is TRBJ2-6; no definite D call. This CDR3 spans 13 amino acids. From germline, CDR1 is SQVTM and CDR2 ANQGSEA. V gave up 6 bases and J gave up 0 bases, with 6 bases separating them. The CDR3 DNA follows: TGCAGCGTGGGGATCTCTGGGGCCAACGTCCTGACTTTC. Encoded protein: CSVGISGANVLTF.

This clonotype showed up just a few times. V gene TRBV30 combines with J gene TRBJ2-1, with TRBD2 matching 11 bases. Germline values: CDR1 GTSNPN, CDR2 SVGIG (reference sequence). V lost 2 bases to trimming and J lost 4 bases; unmatched junction nucleotides: 4. The length of the CDR3 is 15 residues. In nucleotides, the CDR3 is TGTGCCTGGAGTCCCGGGACTAGCGGTTACAATGAGCAGTTCTTC. This encodes CAWSPGTSGYNEQFF.

The chain uses TRBV6-1 and TRBJ2-5, with 10 bases matching TRBD1. Germline CDR1 is MNHNS and CDR2 is SASEGT. This CDR3 region has 15 residues. V trimming: 6 bases; J trimming: 4 bases; junction bases outside the gene matches: 8. CDR3 nucleotides: TGTGCCAGCAGGATTAACTGGGACAGGGGAGAGACCCAGTACTTC. It specifies CASRINWDRGETQYF.

This clonotype was seen a handful of times. The rearrangement uses TRBV11-2 and TRBJ1-1, with D possibly being TRBD1 (6 bases). The CDR3 sequence is 14 residues long. V shed 3 bases and J shed 7 bases, with 15 bases lying between them. Germline CDR1 and CDR2: SGHAT and FQNNGV. CDR3 in DNA: TGTGCCAGCAGCTTTGGGGGGCGATGGATTGAAGCTTTCTTT. As protein: CASSFGGRWIEAFF. Complete variable domain (other parts from reference TRBV11-2 and TRBJ1-1): EAGVAQSPRYKIIEKRQSVAFWCNPISGHATLYWYQQILGQGPKLLIQFQNNGVVDDSQLPKDRFSAERLKGVDSTLKIQPAKLEDSAVYLCASSFGGRWIEAFFGQGTRLTVV.

Comment on this clonotype: One end of the junction does not line up with germline, which may come from a read error. The chain carries TRBV6-1 and TRBJ1-6, with TRBD1 identical over 7 bases. CDR1 and CDR2 (germline): MNHNS, SASEGT. The CDR3 has 14 amino acids. As DNA, the CDR3 is TGTGACAGCAAAGACAGGGTCATCAATTCACCCCTCCACTTT. Translation gives CDSKDRVINSPLHF.